Listed below are T cell receptor beta chains from one sample, sequenced in a study of cytomegalovirus exposure and HLA in healthy donors. This table comes from immunoSEQ multiplex PCR, and its TCRdb copy is limited to in-frame clones, with some not included. The table has roughly 170,000 clones, roughly 80% seen once; the top ten hold over 1.5%. The sequenced sample was PBMCs. All receptors come from a man aged 50 to 60 in good health and CMV-seronegative. CDR3s include the opening cysteine and the closing phenylalanine or tryptophan. A D gene is named only where the DNA matches it firmly. Clone size is stated in some rows and not others, as once, few, many or a class when expanded.

TRBD1	-	TRBV6-5	15	TRBJ1-4	CASSVQGGPNEKLFF	TGTGCCAGCAGCGTACAGGGGGGCCCTAATGAAAAACTGTTTTTT
TRBD1	-	TRBV19	14	TRBJ1-5	CASGTGERNQPQHF	TGTGCCAGTGGGACAGGGGAGAGGAATCAGCCCCAGCATTTT
TRBD1	-	TRBV14	15	TRBJ1-5	CARGRDRCSNQPQHF	TGTGCCAGAGGCCGGGACAGGTGTAGCAATCAGCCCCAGCATTTT
-	once	TRBV11-2	13	TRBJ2-7	CASTQGGRYEQYF	TGTGCCAGCACTCAGGGGGGTCGCTACGAGCAGTACTTC
-	-	TRBV14	14	TRBJ2-1	CASSQATAYNEQFF	TGTGCCAGCAGCCAAGCGACAGCCTACAATGAGCAGTTCTTC
TRBD2	-	TRBV7-2	16	TRBJ2-7	CASSKGLAGVLYEQYF	TGTGCCAGCAGCAAGGGACTAGCGGGGGTTCTATACGAGCAGTACTTC
-	-	TRBV7-2	13	TRBJ2-7	CASSLHSSYEQYF	TGTGCCAGCAGCTTACATAGCTCCTACGAGCAGTACTTC
-	-	TRBV11-1	14	TRBJ2-3	CASSLVHNTDTQYF	TGTGCCAGCAGCTTAGTACATAACACAGATACGCAGTATTTT
TRBD1	-	TRBV5-1	15	TRBJ2-1	CASSSTGGRYNEQFF	TGCGCCAGCAGCTCGACAGGGGGCCGCTACAATGAGCAGTTCTTC
TRBD2	-	TRBV5-1	16	TRBJ2-4	CASREREGRDKNIQYF	TGCGCCAGCAGAGAGCGGGAGGGCCGGGACAAAAACATTCAGTACTTC
-	-	TRBV7-8	18	TRBJ1-1	CASSLGAATSSMNTEAFF	TGTGCCAGCAGCTTAGGCGCAGCAACAAGTAGCATGAACACTGAAGCTTTCTTT
TRBD2	-	TRBV5-1	15	TRBJ2-1	CASRLWTSDLNEQFF	TGCGCCAGCAGACTCTGGACTAGCGATCTCAATGAGCAGTTCTTC
-	-	TRBV7-8	15	TRBJ1-1	CASRPIQGLNTEAFF	TGTGCCAGCAGACCAATACAGGGACTGAACACTGAAGCTTTCTTT
TRBD1	-	TRBV2	15	TRBJ1-3	CASSEQGAVGNTIYF	TGTGCCAGCAGTGAACAGGGGGCTGTTGGAAACACCATATATTTT
-	-	TRBV9	13	TRBJ1-5	CASSLTDRQPQHF	TGTGCCAGCAGCCTGACCGACAGGCAGCCCCAGCATTTT
-	-	TRBV7-9	13	TRBJ2-2	CASSNYPTGELFF	TGTGCCAGCAGCAACTACCCCACCGGGGAGCTGTTTTTT
TRBD1	-	TRBV10-3	16	TRBJ2-7	CAIRGASGTDSYKQYF	TGTGCCATCAGGGGGGCCTCCGGGACAGACAGTTACAAGCAGTACTTC
TRBD2	-	TRBV28	17	TRBJ2-4	CASSLAGGGLAKNIQYF	TGTGCCAGCAGTTTAGCGGGAGGGGGGCTAGCCAAAAACATTCAGTACTTC
-	-	TRBV7-7	15	TRBJ2-3	CASSLGAQRTDTQYF	TGTGCTAGCAGCTTAGGCGCGCAACGCACAGATACGCAGTATTTT
-	-	TRBV5-1	16	TRBJ2-3	CASSLISGVSTDTQYF	TGCGCCAGCAGCTTAATCTCCGGGGTTAGCACAGATACGCAGTATTTT
TRBD2	-	TRBV4-1	18	TRBJ2-2	CASSQDLPGGLGTGELFF	TGCGCCAGCAGCCAAGATCTTCCGGGGGGGCTTGGCACCGGGGAGCTGTTTTTT
TRBD1	-	TRBV15	15	TRBJ1-2	CATSTSRDRIYGYTF	TGTGCCACCAGCACAAGCCGGGACAGAATCTATGGCTACACCTTC
-	-	TRBV6-1	13	TRBJ1-6	CASSELKGSPLHF	TGTGCCAGCAGTGAGTTGAAGGGGTCACCCCTCCACTTT
TRBD1	-	TRBV19	16	TRBJ1-3	CASSPSGQASGNTIYF	TGTGCCAGTAGTCCTTCCGGACAGGCCTCTGGAAACACCATATATTTT
TRBD2	-	TRBV28	14	TRBJ2-7	CASSISGSSYEQYF	TGTGCCAGCAGTATTAGCGGGAGCTCCTACGAGCAGTACTTC
-	-	TRBV19	16	TRBJ1-6	CASSFDGGTYNSPLHF	TGTGCCAGTAGTTTCGACGGGGGGACCTATAATTCACCCCTCCACTTT
-	-	TRBV28	11	TRBJ1-4	CASSFREKLFF	TGTGCCAGCAGTTTTCGGGAAAAACTGTTTTTT
-	-	TRBV6-1	15	TRBJ2-7	CASSEAIPGSNEQYF	TGTGCCAGCAGTGAAGCCATTCCGGGATCGAACGAGCAGTACTTC
TRBD1	-	TRBV5-5	14	TRBJ1-5	CASSLRQGNQPQHF	TGTGCCAGCAGCTTGAGACAGGGGAATCAGCCCCAGCATTTT
TRBD1	-	TRBV7-2	16	TRBJ2-7	CASSLALTGGIYEQYF	TGTGCCAGCAGCTTAGCGCTAACAGGGGGAATCTACGAGCAGTACTTC
TRBD1	-	TRBV28	15	TRBJ2-7	CASSLLVGTGVEQYF	TGTGCCAGCAGTCTCCTAGTTGGGACAGGGGTCGAGCAGTACTTC
TRBD2	-	TRBV11-2	16	TRBJ2-1	CASRNILTSGSGEQFF	TGTGCCAGCAGGAACATACTGACTAGCGGGAGCGGTGAGCAGTTCTTC
-	-	TRBV29-1	14	TRBJ2-7	CSVEERAQRGEQYF	TGCAGCGTTGAGGAGCGGGCCCAGAGGGGAGAGCAGTACTTC
TRBD1	-	TRBV4-1	15	TRBJ1-1	CASSLLRQGFTEAFF	TGCGCCAGCAGCCTCCTTCGACAGGGATTTACTGAAGCTTTCTTT
-	-	TRBV21-1	16	TRBJ1-4	CASSKVVEVGGEKLFF	TGTGCCAGCAGCAAAGTAGTTGAAGTCGGGGGTGAAAAACTGTTTTTT
TRBD2	-	TRBV5-6	18	TRBJ2-7	CASSGRSLAGGPTDEQYF	TGTGCCAGCAGCGGCAGGTCACTAGCGGGAGGGCCGACGGACGAGCAGTACTTC
-	once	TRBV7-2	14	TRBJ2-7	CASSLVGIIYEQYF	TGTGCCAGCAGCTTAGTCGGGATTATATACGAGCAGTACTTC
TRBD1	-	TRBV7-6	17	TRBJ2-2	CASSLTVTGVNTGELFF	TGTGCCAGCAGCCTGACCGTAACAGGGGTGAACACCGGGGAGCTGTTTTTT
-	-	TRBV6-5	14	TRBJ2-1	CASRRGGPSTEQFF	TGTGCCAGCAGGAGGGGGGGGCCTAGTACTGAGCAGTTCTTC
TRBD1	-	TRBV18	16	TRBJ2-1	CASSQMDRGEGNEQFF	TGTGCCAGCTCGCAAATGGACAGGGGGGAAGGGAATGAGCAGTTCTTC
-	once	TRBV9	12	TRBJ2-1	CASPPTYNEQFF	TGTGCCAGTCCTCCTACCTACAATGAGCAGTTCTTC
-	-	TRBV7-2	15	TRBJ1-1	CASSPQGGGNTEAFF	TGTGCCAGCAGCCCCCAGGGAGGGGGGAACACTGAAGCTTTCTTT
TRBD1	-	TRBV5-4	18	TRBJ1-5	CASSFRVAGTGGNQPQHF	TGTGCCAGCAGCTTTCGGGTCGCCGGGACAGGGGGAAATCAGCCCCAGCATTTT
-	-	TRBV19	12	TRBJ1-5	CASSALSQPQHF	TGTGCCAGTAGTGCCCTAAGTCAGCCCCAGCATTTT
-	few	TRBV2	12	TRBJ2-7	CASSALSYEQYF	TGTGCCAGCAGCGCACTTTCCTACGAGCAGTACTTC
-	-	TRBV18	15	TRBJ1-5	CASSREQAINAPQHF	TGTGCCAGCTCACGGGAGCAGGCTATCAATGCGCCCCAGCATTTT
TRBD2	-	TRBV6-1	15	TRBJ2-5	CASSEPSGSLETQYF	TGTGCCAGCAGTGAGCCTAGCGGGAGTTTAGAGACCCAGTACTTC
-	-	TRBV7-2	19	TRBJ1-1	CASSLYGQGVSIKTTGAFF	TGTGCCAGCAGCTTATATGGGCAGGGCGTTTCCATCAAAACGACTGGAGCTTTCTTT
TRBD2	-	TRBV7-6	15	TRBJ2-1	CASSVTSGGAGEQFF	TGTGCCAGCAGCGTGACTAGCGGGGGGGCGGGTGAGCAGTTCTTC
-	-	TRBV11-2	16	TRBJ1-3	CASSSTTQSSGNTIYF	TGTGCCAGCAGCTCCACGACACAAAGCTCTGGAAACACCATATATTTT